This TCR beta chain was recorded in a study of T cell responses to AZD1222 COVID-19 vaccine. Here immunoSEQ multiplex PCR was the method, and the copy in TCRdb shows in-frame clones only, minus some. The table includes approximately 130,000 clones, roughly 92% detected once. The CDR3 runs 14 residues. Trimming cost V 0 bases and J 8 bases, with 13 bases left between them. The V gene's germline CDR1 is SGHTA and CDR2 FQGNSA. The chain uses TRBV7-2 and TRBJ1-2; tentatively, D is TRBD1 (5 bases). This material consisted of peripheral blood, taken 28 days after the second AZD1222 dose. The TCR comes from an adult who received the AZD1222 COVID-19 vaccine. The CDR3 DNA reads TGTGCCAGCAGCTTAGCCAGTCGGGGGTTGGGCTACACCTTC. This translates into CASSLASRGLGYTF.